This T cell receptor (beta chain) was sequenced for a study of OX40 agonist ivuxolimab in advanced cancers. Study-level background: Ivuxolimab was an agonistic, fully human IgG2 monoclonal antibody directed against OX40 (CD134), a costimulatory receptor. Intravenous ivuxolimab was administered to patients every 2 weeks at six dose levels: 0.01, 0.1, 0.3, 1.5, 3 and 10 mg/kg. Of the roughly 54 dose-escalation patients, hepatocellular carcinoma was present in around 20, melanoma in around 15, renal cell carcinoma in 9 and head and neck cancer in 9. In the dose-escalation cohort, 70% to 90% of patients were male, and the mean age was around 65 years with a range of roughly 23 to 90. Patients were allowed to have had prior anti-PD-1, anti-PD-L1 or anti-CTLA-4 therapy, and around two fifths of the dose-escalation patients had been treated with checkpoint inhibitors. Three dose-escalation patients achieved partial responses, one with hepatocellular carcinoma and two with cutaneous melanoma. Peripheral TCRbeta sequencing was intended to test whether TCR sequence diversity was altered and clonal T-cell expansion was caused by ivuxolimab. The monotherapy dose-escalation portion (N ≈ 50 patients) of the phase I ivuxolimab trial is reported in the paper.

For sequencing of the TCRbeta CDR3 region, genomic DNA was extracted from the sorted cells. The immunoSEQ Assay was used to sequence the TCRbeta CDR3 regions. TCRdb retrieved this table from immuneACCESS and kept in-frame rearrangements only. Not all clones are present; in checked studies, unresolved V genes account for under half, and no reason is known for the remainder. Present in this sample are some 40,000 clones, 85% to 95% of which were seen just once. Roughly 15% of the sample is in the top ten clones. Results and caveats for the whole study, not just this receptor: Low levels of normalized T-cell clonal expansion were also seen in some patients who did not respond. After ivuxolimab, more expanded clones were found on average in CD8+ T cells than in CD4+ T cells. In the 0.1-3.0 mg/kg groups, partial responders were among the patients with the lowest normalized peripheral clonal expansion, particularly in CD8+ T cells. The antigen specificity of the peripheral T cells that underwent clonal expansion was not determined. At doses from 0.1 to 3.0 mg/kg, clonal expansion was seen in both CD4+ and CD8+ blood T cells between baseline and week 6.

Germline trimming: 4 bases from V, 2 bases from J; junction bases outside gene matches: 18. Taken from cysteine to phenylalanine, the CDR3 has 19 residues. This entry keeps only the CDR3 DNA: 57 bases, framed from base 1. CDR1 LGHNA and CDR2 YNFKEQ were looked up in the germline V gene. Regarding this clone: The antigen this receptor binds is unknown. The input lacks base qualities; no much larger clone sits a single base away.

Patients with autoimmune disease history or receiving systemic immunosuppression were excluded from the trial. Peripheral blood for TCR sequencing was drawn from every dose cohort at baseline, at cycle 4 day 1 and at cycle 7 day 1. Samples came from an open-label, multicenter, first-in-human phase I dose-escalation trial of ivuxolimab. The trial enrolled adults with locally advanced or metastatic head and neck squamous cell, hepatocellular, melanoma or renal cell carcinoma. Before TCR sequencing, CD4+ T cells and CD8+ T cells from peripheral blood were sorted into separate populations. Here the chain combines TRBV4-2 and TRBJ2-7; the junction holds 9 bases that match TRBD1. The receptor comes from an adult with an advanced solid tumor such as melanoma, head and neck, liver or kidney cancer. The input for sequencing was CD4+ or CD8+ T cells sorted from blood, taken in a trial of the OX40 agonist ivuxolimab. The CDR3 protein: CASSLPRDRVALGAYEQYF. The DNA sequence is as follows: TGTGCCAGCAGCCTCCCCCGGGACAGGGTGGCTCTTGGGGCCTACGAGCAGTACTTC.